The rows below give T cell receptor beta chains drawn from one sample of a study of control samples from healthy donors and cancer patients. Clones were read by immunoSEQ multiplex PCR, and TCRdb kept only the in-frame ones, dropping some. This table holds 100,000 to 150,000 clones, roughly 90% found once. What was sequenced was blood. These receptor sequences come from a woman between 45 and 65 years old in good health. The CDR3 runs from the conserved cysteine through the conserved F or W. Fields, in order: V gene, D gene, clone size, J gene, CDR3 DNA, CDR3 protein. The D gene is left open where the match is weak. Expanded clones get a size class; other rows say once, few or many, or leave the size out.

v_call: TRBV7-9
d_call: TRBD2
clone_size: NA
j_call: TRBJ2-5
cdr3_nt: TGTGCCAGCAGCTTAGGACTAGCGGGAGGGCCAGAGACCCAGTACTTC
cdr3_aa: CASSLGLAGGPETQYF

v_call: TRBV2
d_call: TRBD2
clone_size: NA
j_call: TRBJ2-5
cdr3_nt: TGTGCCAGCAGTGGAGATAGCGGGATGACAGAGACCCAGTACTTC
cdr3_aa: CASSGDSGMTETQYF

v_call: TRBV29-1
d_call: NA
clone_size: NA
j_call: TRBJ1-1
cdr3_nt: TGCAGCGTCGAACTCGTGGTTGTTAAGGCTGAAGCTTTCTTT
cdr3_aa: CSVELVVVKAEAFF

v_call: TRBV7-6
d_call: NA
clone_size: NA
j_call: TRBJ2-3
cdr3_nt: TGTGCCAGCAGCCGCGGACGCACTTTTCCTGCTACGCAGTATTTT
cdr3_aa: CASSRGRTFPATQYF

v_call: TRBV28
d_call: NA
clone_size: NA
j_call: TRBJ1-1
cdr3_nt: TGTGCCAGCAGTTTAGTCGGGGGAGGAACTGAAGCTTTCTTT
cdr3_aa: CASSLVGGGTEAFF

v_call: TRBV6-1
d_call: NA
clone_size: NA
j_call: TRBJ1-6
cdr3_nt: TGTGCCAGCAGTGAATTGGGTCCTAATTCACCCCTCCACTTT
cdr3_aa: CASSELGPNSPLHF

v_call: TRBV29-1
d_call: NA
clone_size: NA
j_call: TRBJ2-1
cdr3_nt: TGCAGCGGATTCTCGGGTTACAATGAGCAGTTCTTC
cdr3_aa: CSGFSGYNEQFF

v_call: TRBV29-1
d_call: NA
clone_size: NA
j_call: TRBJ1-2
cdr3_nt: TGCAGCGTTGCGGTGGGAGCTAACTATGGCTACACCTTC
cdr3_aa: CSVAVGANYGYTF

v_call: TRBV5-1
d_call: NA
clone_size: NA
j_call: TRBJ2-5
cdr3_nt: TGCGCCAGCAGCTTGGACCGGATAGGGGAGACCCAGTACTTC
cdr3_aa: CASSLDRIGETQYF

v_call: TRBV3-1/TRBV3-2
d_call: NA
clone_size: NA
j_call: TRBJ1-6
cdr3_nt: TGTGCCAGCAGCCGACCGTCCAGCCAGGGGAATTCACCCCTCCACTTT
cdr3_aa: CASSRPSSQGNSPLHF

v_call: TRBV12-3/TRBV12-4
d_call: TRBD1
clone_size: NA
j_call: TRBJ1-2
cdr3_nt: TGTGCCAGCAGTACGGGACAGGGCTATGGCTACACCTTC
cdr3_aa: CASSTGQGYGYTF

v_call: TRBV6-5
d_call: TRBD2
clone_size: NA
j_call: TRBJ2-3
cdr3_nt: TGTGCCAGCAGAGAGCGGGGGGGACGAGATACGCAGTATTTT
cdr3_aa: CASRERGGRDTQYF

v_call: TRBV19
d_call: NA
clone_size: NA
j_call: TRBJ2-7
cdr3_nt: TGTGCCAGTAGTATGTCGGCGGATGCCTACGAGCAGTACTTC
cdr3_aa: CASSMSADAYEQYF

v_call: TRBV25-1
d_call: NA
clone_size: few
j_call: TRBJ1-6
cdr3_nt: TGTGCCAGCACTGCCGCAGGGTTTTATTCACCCCTCCACTTT
cdr3_aa: CASTAAGFYSPLHF

v_call: TRBV4-1
d_call: NA
clone_size: NA
j_call: TRBJ1-1
cdr3_nt: TGCGCCAGCAGCCAACGGGCCACAGGGATTGTGGGGAACACTGAAGCTTTCTTT
cdr3_aa: CASSQRATGIVGNTEAFF

v_call: TRBV6-1
d_call: NA
clone_size: NA
j_call: TRBJ1-1
cdr3_nt: TGTGCCAGCAGTATAACAGACGGAAACACTGAAGCTTTCTTT
cdr3_aa: CASSITDGNTEAFF

v_call: TRBV28
d_call: TRBD1
clone_size: NA
j_call: TRBJ1-2
cdr3_nt: TGTGCCAGCAGCCCCGTGACAGGGTCTGGCTACACCTTC
cdr3_aa: CASSPVTGSGYTF

v_call: TRBV7-2
d_call: NA
clone_size: once
j_call: TRBJ1-1
cdr3_nt: TGTGCCAGCAGCCCCGGCAGGGCGGGAAATAGGGCTTTCTTT
cdr3_aa: CASSPGRAGNRAFF

v_call: TRBV7-9
d_call: NA
clone_size: NA
j_call: TRBJ1-4
cdr3_nt: TGTGCCAGCAGCTTAGCAGGGGGGGCTGAAAAACTGTTTTTT
cdr3_aa: CASSLAGGAEKLFF

v_call: TRBV28
d_call: NA
clone_size: NA
j_call: TRBJ2-2
cdr3_nt: TGTGCCAGCAGTTTAATGCGCAGAATCAACACCGGGGAGCTGTTTTTT
cdr3_aa: CASSLMRRINTGELFF

v_call: TRBV3-1/TRBV3-2
d_call: NA
clone_size: once
j_call: TRBJ2-3
cdr3_nt: TGTGCCAGCAGCCAAGAAGGAGGGGGCATAGATACGCAGTATTTT
cdr3_aa: CASSQEGGGIDTQYF

v_call: TRBV28
d_call: NA
clone_size: NA
j_call: TRBJ1-2
cdr3_nt: TGTGCCAGCAGCCCGTCGGACTGGTTATATGGCTACACCTTC
cdr3_aa: CASSPSDWLYGYTF

v_call: TRBV12-3/TRBV12-4
d_call: NA
clone_size: NA
j_call: TRBJ2-5
cdr3_nt: TGTGCCAGCAGTTCAGGGTCCGTGGAGACCCAGTACTTC
cdr3_aa: CASSSGSVETQYF

v_call: TRBV28
d_call: NA
clone_size: NA
j_call: TRBJ1-6
cdr3_nt: TGTGCCAGCAGCCCCTATAATTCACCCCTCCACTTT
cdr3_aa: CASSPYNSPLHF

v_call: TRBV6-2/TRBV6-3
d_call: NA
clone_size: NA
j_call: TRBJ1-5
cdr3_nt: TGTGCCAGCAGTTACCGATCCCAGCCCCAGCATTTT
cdr3_aa: CASSYRSQPQHF

v_call: TRBV11-2
d_call: NA
clone_size: once
j_call: TRBJ1-1
cdr3_nt: TGTGCCAGCAGCTTAGTAAGAGGGGTAGAAGCTTTCTTT
cdr3_aa: CASSLVRGVEAFF

v_call: TRBV30
d_call: NA
clone_size: NA
j_call: TRBJ1-1
cdr3_nt: TGTGCCTGGAGTGTAACCGGCCAGGGCACTGAAGCTTTCTTT
cdr3_aa: CAWSVTGQGTEAFF

v_call: TRBV5-1
d_call: NA
clone_size: NA
j_call: TRBJ1-2
cdr3_nt: TGCGCCAGCAGCTTGGGTCAGGGCAGCTATGGCTACACCTTC
cdr3_aa: CASSLGQGSYGYTF

v_call: TRBV11-3
d_call: NA
clone_size: NA
j_call: TRBJ2-1
cdr3_nt: TGTGCCAGCAGCAGGCAGAGCTACAATGAGCAGTTCTTC
cdr3_aa: CASSRQSYNEQFF

v_call: TRBV28
d_call: NA
clone_size: NA
j_call: TRBJ1-2
cdr3_nt: TGTGCCAGCAGGCCCCGACAGGATGGCTACACCTTC
cdr3_aa: CASRPRQDGYTF

v_call: TRBV5-4
d_call: NA
clone_size: once
j_call: TRBJ1-1
cdr3_nt: TGTGCCAGCAGCCCCCATCCGGACGTAAACACTGAAGCTTTCTTT
cdr3_aa: CASSPHPDVNTEAFF

v_call: TRBV28
d_call: TRBD2
clone_size: NA
j_call: TRBJ2-7
cdr3_nt: TGTGCCAGCCTACCCGGGACTAGAGACTCCTACGAGCAGTACTTC
cdr3_aa: CASLPGTRDSYEQYF

v_call: TRBV27
d_call: NA
clone_size: NA
j_call: TRBJ2-6
cdr3_nt: TGTGCCAGCAGTTTGATGGCGGGGGCCAACGTCCTGACTTTC
cdr3_aa: CASSLMAGANVLTF

v_call: TRBV10-3
d_call: NA
clone_size: NA
j_call: TRBJ1-2
cdr3_nt: TGTGCCATCAGTGAGTCTAGGGGCTACACCTTC
cdr3_aa: CAISESRGYTF

v_call: TRBV6-5
d_call: NA
clone_size: NA
j_call: TRBJ1-6
cdr3_nt: TGTGCCAGCAGTTACGGCGATAATTCACCCCTCCACTTT
cdr3_aa: CASSYGDNSPLHF

v_call: TRBV4-2
d_call: NA
clone_size: NA
j_call: TRBJ2-7
cdr3_nt: TGTGCCAGCAGCCAGGGCAGTACTAGCCGCTCGGGCTACGAGCAGTACTTC
cdr3_aa: CASSQGSTSRSGYEQYF

v_call: TRBV9
d_call: TRBD2
clone_size: NA
j_call: TRBJ2-1
cdr3_nt: TGTGCCAGCAGCCCCGGACTAGCGGGAGATTTAAGGAGCTCCTACAATGAGCAGTTCTTC
cdr3_aa: CASSPGLAGDLRSSYNEQFF

v_call: TRBV19
d_call: NA
clone_size: NA
j_call: TRBJ1-5
cdr3_nt: TGTGCCAGTAGTATATTGGGGGGGAATCAGCCCCAGCATTTT
cdr3_aa: CASSILGGNQPQHF

v_call: TRBV20-1
d_call: NA
clone_size: NA
j_call: TRBJ2-5
cdr3_nt: TGCAGTGCTTCCCAAGAGACCCAGTACTTC
cdr3_aa: CSASQETQYF

v_call: TRBV7-7
d_call: TRBD2
clone_size: NA
j_call: TRBJ2-1
cdr3_nt: TGTGCTAGCAGCTTAGCTAGCGGAAGTAACAATGAGCAGTTCTTC
cdr3_aa: CASSLASGSNNEQFF

v_call: TRBV3-1/TRBV3-2
d_call: TRBD2
clone_size: NA
j_call: TRBJ2-5
cdr3_nt: TGTGCCAGCAGCCAAGATCTCGGAGGAACGGGAGGGCCCCAAGAGACCCAGTACTTC
cdr3_aa: CASSQDLGGTGGPQETQYF

v_call: TRBV5-6
d_call: TRBD1
clone_size: NA
j_call: TRBJ2-7
cdr3_nt: TGTGCCAGCAGCTTTACCGGGACAGTAGCCTACGAGCAGTACTTC
cdr3_aa: CASSFTGTVAYEQYF

v_call: TRBV27
d_call: NA
clone_size: NA
j_call: TRBJ1-2
cdr3_nt: TGTGCCAGCAGTTTATCTGGGCGGGGGGCTAATGGCTACACCTTC
cdr3_aa: CASSLSGRGANGYTF

v_call: TRBV15
d_call: NA
clone_size: NA
j_call: TRBJ1-2
cdr3_nt: TGTGCCACCAGCAGAGGTGGGGGAGGGGACTATGGCTACACCTTC
cdr3_aa: CATSRGGGGDYGYTF

v_call: TRBV14
d_call: NA
clone_size: NA
j_call: TRBJ1-4
cdr3_nt: TGTGCCAGCAGCCAAGGAATTGGTGAGGTTGAAAAACTGTTTTTT
cdr3_aa: CASSQGIGEVEKLFF

v_call: TRBV2
d_call: NA
clone_size: NA
j_call: TRBJ1-1
cdr3_nt: TGTGCCAGCAGTGAAGAAGCTGGGGCTTTCTTT
cdr3_aa: CASSEEAGAFF

v_call: TRBV6-5
d_call: NA
clone_size: once
j_call: TRBJ1-1
cdr3_nt: TGTGCCAGCAGTCCACGGCAATCGAACACTGAAGCTTTCTTT
cdr3_aa: CASSPRQSNTEAFF

v_call: TRBV29-1
d_call: TRBD1
clone_size: NA
j_call: TRBJ2-5
cdr3_nt: TGCAGCGTTGCGACAGGGGGCAAGGAGACCCAGTACTTC
cdr3_aa: CSVATGGKETQYF

v_call: TRBV12-5
d_call: NA
clone_size: few
j_call: TRBJ2-1
cdr3_nt: TGTGCTAGTGAGGGGTTAAGTAATGAGCAGTTCTTC
cdr3_aa: CASEGLSNEQFF

v_call: TRBV12-5
d_call: NA
clone_size: NA
j_call: TRBJ1-5
cdr3_nt: TGTGCTAGTGCCTGGGGCCATCAGCCCCAGCATTTT
cdr3_aa: CASAWGHQPQHF

v_call: TRBV6-5
d_call: TRBD2
clone_size: NA
j_call: TRBJ2-1
cdr3_nt: TGTGCCAGCAGTTACGTGCGGGAGACCTACAATGAGCAGTTCTTC
cdr3_aa: CASSYVRETYNEQFF

v_call: TRBV15
d_call: NA
clone_size: NA
j_call: TRBJ1-2
cdr3_nt: TGTGCCACCAGCATTGCCACCTCTAACTATGGCTACACCTTC
cdr3_aa: CATSIATSNYGYTF

v_call: TRBV20-1
d_call: NA
clone_size: NA
j_call: TRBJ2-3
cdr3_nt: TGCAGTGCTTCGAGGGTCCCACTGCAGTATTTT
cdr3_aa: CSASRVPLQYF

v_call: TRBV5-1
d_call: NA
clone_size: NA
j_call: TRBJ1-1
cdr3_nt: TGCGCCAGCAGCTTGCTCGGCGGCAGGGGAGCTTTCTTT
cdr3_aa: CASSLLGGRGAFF

v_call: TRBV5-5
d_call: NA
clone_size: NA
j_call: TRBJ1-1
cdr3_nt: TGTGCCAGCAGCGCTCCAGGGGAAGGGATCTATGAAGCTTTCTTT
cdr3_aa: CASSAPGEGIYEAFF